Sequencing of this T cell receptor beta chain was carried out in a study of blood T cell repertoires in COVID-19. The table came from immunoSEQ multiplex PCR; TCRdb's copy has only in-frame clones and leaves some out. The top ten clones hold roughly 8.6% of a sample with under 300,000 clones, more than 85% of them seen once. Participants reported their clinical history, and cohort assignment relied on those reports. Recovery among Cohort 3 donors was established by two negative PCRs, clearance, or symptom resolution. The TCR was taken from a man aged 35 to 55 who had recovered from COVID-19. The sample was PBMCs or T cells enriched from blood (not recorded which).

The CDR3 DNA reads TGCAGCGTTGTGGGGGACAGGGCTTTCTACAATGAGCAGTTCTTC. The encoded protein is CSVVGDRAFYNEQFF. The rearrangement uses TRBV29-1 and TRBJ2-1, with TRBD1 matching 9 bases. The CDR3 runs to 15 residues. V was pared by 4 bases and J by 3 bases, with 7 bases of the junction left unmatched. Germline V lookup: CDR1 SQVTM, CDR2 ANQGSEA.